Listed below are T cell receptor beta chains from one sample, sequenced in a study of regulatory T cells in long-lasting Graves disease. Each CDR3 protein is one row after TCRdb ran MiXCR on the multiplex PCR reads. In the table there are about 620,000 distinct CDR3 sequences, around 17% of which are singletons. These data are also associated with another study on T cells in Graves' hyperthyroidism and ophthalmopathy.

The specimen comprised peripheral blood mononuclear cells (PBMCs), sampled at new diagnosis, from a patient treated with antithyroid drugs. Receptors originate from a woman aged 25-40 years with Graves disease. The conserved cysteine and the conserved F or W are not part of the CDR3 here. Rows give clone size only sometimes, using once, few, many, or a class for an expanded clone.

TRBJ2-5	many	TRBV7-2	ASSRQGGWGQETQY
TRBJ1-1	few	TRBV7-3	ASSLFGGGEAF
TRBJ2-7	many	TRBV7-3	ASSSGTASEQY
TRBJ2-7	many	TRBV10-3	AISESLPGQGRHEQY
TRBJ2-3	NA	TRBV10-3	AISVGTIVTDTQY
TRBJ2-3	few	TRBV15	ATSTGQVTDTQY
TRBJ2-7	many	TRBV28	ASSIMSADYEQY
TRBJ1-1	few	TRBV4-2	ASSQRKELNTEAF
TRBJ2-5	many	TRBV20-1	SAVGTFQETQY
TRBJ2-1	NA	TRBV29-1	SGGRDRKFNEQF
TRBJ1-2	many	TRBV6-1	ASSPRDRDGYT
TRBJ1-6	many	TRBV6-2/TRBV6-3	ASSYLRPLNSPLH
TRBJ2-1	once	TRBV24-1	ATSDVAGSSYNEQF
TRBJ2-7	many	TRBV28	ASSPIMSGHLAEQY
TRBJ1-6	NA	TRBV29-1	SVDRASSYNSPLH
TRBJ2-5	few	TRBV27	ASSFGTSGKETQY
TRBJ2-1	many	TRBV12-3/TRBV12-4	ASRRGEAGVGEQF
TRBJ2-2	NA	TRBV6-5	ASSYFWGGFDAGELF
TRBJ1-2	few	TRBV6-2/TRBV6-3	ASSLRQGPKNYGYT
TRBJ2-1	many	TRBV5-1	ASSAAGLAVGEQF
TRBJ2-5	few	TRBV18	ASSRLAARQETQY
TRBJ1-1	few	TRBV20-1	SAGAGTGALNTEAF
TRBJ2-7	NA	TRBV20-1	SASASGSSGDEQY
TRBJ1-4	NA	TRBV10-3	AISETPLSNEKLF
TRBJ1-1	many	TRBV9	ASSVSKGRAF
TRBJ1-1	many	TRBV9	ASSVAQLGTEAF
TRBJ2-4	many	TRBV11-2	ASSLIAKNIQY
TRBJ2-2	many	TRBV20-1	SARGSSPNTGELF
NA	few	TRBV28	ASSFKALRAQETQY
TRBJ2-7	NA	TRBV28	ASSLLGGGASYEQY
TRBJ2-3	few	TRBV5-5	ASSLQASTDTQY
TRBJ2-2	many	TRBV11-3	ASSLSSNTGELF
TRBJ2-1	many	TRBV7-8	ASSLGQPPYNEQF
TRBJ2-3	NA	TRBV28	ASSSQGARTDTQY
TRBJ2-7	many	TRBV20-1	SARGGSGSSYEQY
TRBJ2-7	NA	TRBV2	ASSTPGTSSYEQY
TRBJ2-7	NA	TRBV18	ASSPRRTDTYEQY
TRBJ2-1	once	TRBV12-3/TRBV12-4	ASSLGLRRNNEQF
TRBJ2-3	NA	TRBV7-8	ASSQWPGPTDTQY
TRBJ2-7	many	TRBV3-1	ASSQAREASYEQY
TRBJ1-3	NA	TRBV13	ASSLSLRRFLSGNTIY
TRBJ2-1	many	TRBV29-1	SSGTSGRIEQF
TRBJ2-1	many	TRBV19	ASGGRAGLSYNEQF
TRBJ2-7	many	TRBV6-1	ASRGQGTEQY
TRBJ2-5	few	TRBV9	ASSPEDRAKETQY
TRBJ2-1	NA	TRBV24-1	ATSAGQGAAAKF
TRBJ2-7	NA	TRBV6-1	ASSKRDSFYEQY
TRBJ1-3	once	TRBV28	ASSPRGDTIY
TRBJ1-5	many	TRBV20-1	SARGGSRNQPQH
TRBJ2-2	many	TRBV2	ASRIETVAGELF
TRBJ2-7	NA	TRBV19	ASSMASGAREQY
TRBJ2-7	many	TRBV7-9	ASAAFTYEQY
TRBJ2-2	many	TRBV7-8	ASIPGTGVAGELF
TRBJ1-6	many	TRBV25-1	ASRGYTNSPLH
TRBJ2-3	few	TRBV24-1	ATSDSRTPYLGDTQY
TRBJ2-1	NA	TRBV5-6	ASSLVTLFSYNEQF
TRBJ1-1	many	TRBV20-1	SASDTANTEAF
TRBJ2-2	many	TRBV20-1	SAPPLGSGELF